Given below is one TCR beta chain in context. Its antigen is undetermined. Where ophthalmopathy was present, donors had moderate-to-severe activity, CAS ≥3, NOSPECS ≥4 and duration under 3 months. Trimming shortened V by 2 bases and J by 8 bases, and 14 bases separated the two germline ends. Germline V lookup: CDR1 KGHDR, CDR2 SFDVKD. The CDR3 covers 15 residues. RNA transcripts served as template for amplifying TCR beta CDR3 sequences. HTBI primers were employed in first-round RT-PCR, then a second-round multiplex PCR followed. TCRdb re-analysed the multiplex PCR reads in MiXCR, keeping a single row per CDR3 protein. The sample has some 250,000 distinct CDR3 sequences, around 42% seen once. This sample is drawn from a study of Graves' ophthalmopathy and Graves' hyperthyroidism. Study outcomes and limitations: The blood repertoire also included most expanded thyroid clonotypes above 0.001 frequency.

The clonotype originates from an adult man with Graves' ophthalmopathy. This sequence joins TRBV24-1 and TRBJ1-4; D possibly corresponds to TRBD1 (5 bases). Material for sequencing was peripheral blood. CDR3 bases: TGTGCCACCAGTGATTCCGCAGGGCCTGGGGAAAAACTGTTTTTT. Encoded protein: CATSDSAGPGEKLFF.